The rows below give T cell receptor beta chains drawn from one sample of a study of cytomegalovirus exposure and HLA in healthy donors. Using immunoSEQ multiplex PCR, the repertoire was profiled, and TCRdb retains in-frame clones only, with some absent. Here the sample spans 110,000 or so clones, under 97% being singletons. The sequencing input was PBMCs. These receptors were collected from a woman under 30 in good health and CMV-seronegative. Both conserved end residues are part of each CDR3. The D gene is left open where the match is weak. Clone size is shown for a subset of rows, as once, few, many or a class of expanded clone.

D: TRBD2; size: -; length: 15; V: TRBV5-5; J: TRBJ2-1; CDR3: CASSQTSGGANEQFF; DNA: TGTGCCAGCAGCCAAACTAGCGGGGGGGCCAATGAGCAGTTCTTC
D: TRBD1; size: -; length: 18; V: TRBV15; J: TRBJ2-1; CDR3: CATSRGDRGFGRNNEQFF; DNA: TGTGCCACCAGCAGAGGGGACAGGGGGTTTGGGAGAAACAATGAGCAGTTCTTC
D: TRBD2; size: -; length: 16; V: TRBV4-2; J: TRBJ2-1; CDR3: CASSQDPSGEFNEQFF; DNA: TGTGCCAGCAGCCAAGATCCTAGCGGGGAGTTCAATGAGCAGTTCTTC
D: -; size: -; length: 17; V: TRBV6-1; J: TRBJ1-1; CDR3: CASSESVGRGANTEAFF; DNA: TGTGCCAGCAGTGAAAGTGTGGGAAGGGGCGCGAACACTGAAGCTTTCTTT
D: -; size: -; length: 16; V: TRBV2; J: TRBJ2-7; CDR3: CASSEPRQDYSYEQYF; DNA: TGTGCCAGCAGTGAGCCTCGACAGGATTACTCCTACGAGCAGTACTTC
D: -; size: -; length: 14; V: TRBV7-8; J: TRBJ1-5; CDR3: CASSFLMGGQPQHF; DNA: TGTGCCAGCAGCTTTTTGATGGGAGGTCAGCCCCAGCATTTT
D: -; size: -; length: 13; V: TRBV6-1; J: TRBJ1-5; CDR3: CASSDPVYQPQHF; DNA: TGTGCCAGCAGTGACCCTGTTTATCAGCCCCAGCATTTT
D: TRBD1; size: -; length: 15; V: TRBV7-9; J: TRBJ2-7; CDR3: CASSLPGTGAYEQYF; DNA: TGTGCCAGCAGCCTCCCTGGGACAGGGGCCTACGAGCAGTACTTC
D: TRBD2; size: -; length: 15; V: TRBV27; J: TRBJ2-1; CDR3: CASSRPGTSPHEQFF; DNA: TGTGCCAGCAGTAGACCAGGGACTAGCCCCCATGAGCAGTTCTTC
D: -; size: -; length: 14; V: TRBV6-4; J: TRBJ2-1; CDR3: CASSDFRGAREQFF; DNA: TGTGCCAGCAGTGACTTCCGGGGGGCCCGCGAGCAGTTCTTC
D: -; size: -; length: 15; V: TRBV7-2; J: TRBJ2-4; CDR3: CASTLVRGGENIQYF; DNA: TGTGCCAGCACCTTAGTGAGGGGGGGCGAAAACATTCAGTACTTC
D: TRBD2; size: -; length: 13; V: TRBV25-1; J: TRBJ2-3; CDR3: CASSLAGGYTQYF; DNA: TGTGCCAGCTCACTAGCGGGGGGTTATACGCAGTATTTT
D: TRBD1; size: -; length: 16; V: TRBV7-6; J: TRBJ1-3; CDR3: CASSLGTAGGGNTIYF; DNA: TGTGCCAGCAGCTTAGGAACGGCAGGGGGTGGAAACACCATATATTTT
D: -; size: -; length: 13; V: TRBV18; J: TRBJ2-7; CDR3: CASSDRISYEQYF; DNA: TGTGCCAGCAGCGACAGAATCTCCTACGAGCAGTACTTC
D: TRBD1; size: -; length: 13; V: TRBV30; J: TRBJ2-7; CDR3: CAWRQGNSYEQYF; DNA: TGTGCCTGGAGACAGGGGAACTCCTACGAGCAGTACTTC
D: -; size: once; length: 16; V: TRBV28; J: TRBJ1-5; CDR3: CASSLQALYSNQPQHF; DNA: TGTGCCAGCAGTTTACAGGCATTGTATAGCAATCAGCCCCAGCATTTT
D: -; size: -; length: 13; V: TRBV7-7; J: TRBJ1-1; CDR3: CASSQDKNTEAFF; DNA: TGTGCCAGCAGCCAAGACAAGAACACTGAAGCTTTCTTT
D: TRBD1; size: once; length: 15; V: TRBV6-6; J: TRBJ1-2; CDR3: CASSWGTGGSKGYTF; DNA: TGTGCCAGCAGTTGGGGGACAGGGGGTAGTAAGGGCTACACCTTC
D: -; size: -; length: 12; V: TRBV5-1; J: TRBJ2-5; CDR3: CASSFSQETQYF; DNA: TGCGCCAGCAGCTTCTCCCAAGAGACCCAGTACTTC
D: -; size: -; length: 16; V: TRBV9; J: TRBJ2-7; CDR3: CASSIPRDGASYEQYF; DNA: TGTGCCAGCAGCATTCCCAGGGATGGGGCTTCATACGAGCAGTACTTC
D: -; size: -; length: 15; V: TRBV6-5; J: TRBJ2-1; CDR3: CASSYDRGSYNEQFF; DNA: TGTGCCAGCAGTTACGACCGAGGGTCCTACAATGAGCAGTTCTTC
D: TRBD1; size: -; length: 16; V: TRBV5-6; J: TRBJ2-7; CDR3: CASSLPGTATSVEQYF; DNA: TGTGCCAGCAGCTTACCCGGGACAGCCACCTCGGTCGAGCAGTACTTC
D: -; size: -; length: 14; V: TRBV28; J: TRBJ2-5; CDR3: CASSFGQPQETQYF; DNA: TGTGCCAGCAGTTTCGGACAGCCACAAGAGACCCAGTACTTC
D: TRBD1; size: -; length: 16; V: TRBV11-2; J: TRBJ2-7; CDR3: CASSWSLGTAPYEQYF; DNA: TGTGCCAGCAGCTGGAGTCTCGGGACAGCGCCTTACGAGCAGTACTTC
D: -; size: -; length: 13; V: TRBV18; J: TRBJ2-5; CDR3: CASSQGLQETQYF; DNA: TGTGCCAGCTCACAGGGGTTACAAGAGACCCAGTACTTC
D: TRBD1; size: -; length: 16; V: TRBV7-2; J: TRBJ2-1; CDR3: CASSPRTGQRYNEQFF; DNA: TGTGCCAGCAGCCCTAGGACAGGCCAAAGGTACAATGAGCAGTTCTTC
D: -; size: -; length: 14; V: TRBV6-5; J: TRBJ1-4; CDR3: CASRGRQTNEKLFF; DNA: TGTGCCAGCCGCGGTCGGCAGACTAATGAAAAACTGTTTTTT
D: -; size: -; length: 14; V: TRBV7-9; J: TRBJ2-2; CDR3: CASRTGQATGELFF; DNA: TGTGCCAGCAGAACTGGGCAGGCCACCGGGGAGCTGTTTTTT
D: -; size: few; length: 15; V: TRBV5-1; J: TRBJ1-1; CDR3: CASSLVEGVGTEAFF; DNA: TGCGCCAGCAGCTTGGTTGAGGGGGTTGGCACTGAAGCTTTCTTT
D: TRBD2; size: -; length: 16; V: TRBV7-9; J: TRBJ2-7; CDR3: CASSLSSGLAGYEQYF; DNA: TGTGCCAGCAGCTTATCCTCCGGACTAGCCGGCTACGAGCAGTACTTC
D: -; size: -; length: 17; V: TRBV10-1; J: TRBJ2-5; CDR3: CASRQRGTCCRGETQYF; DNA: TGCGCCAGCAGGCAGAGGGGGACGTGTTGCCGCGGAGAGACCCAGTACTTC
D: -; size: -; length: 16; V: TRBV9; J: TRBJ1-3; CDR3: CASSATTSPSGNTIYF; DNA: TGTGCCAGCAGCGCCACTACAAGTCCCTCTGGAAACACCATATATTTT
D: TRBD1; size: -; length: 17; V: TRBV4-1; J: TRBJ1-1; CDR3: CASSQDNHRGPPTEAFF; DNA: TGCGCCAGCAGCCAAGATAACCACAGGGGACCGCCCACTGAAGCTTTCTTT
D: TRBD1; size: -; length: 14; V: TRBV16; J: TRBJ1-5; CDR3: CASSPQGDNQPQHF; DNA: TGTGCCAGCAGCCCACAGGGGGACAATCAGCCCCAGCATTTT
D: -; size: -; length: 17; V: TRBV4-1; J: TRBJ1-6; CDR3: CASSLEGMRSYNSPLHF; DNA: TGCGCCAGCAGCCTTGAGGGCATGAGGTCCTATAATTCACCCCTCCACTTT
D: -; size: -; length: 15; V: TRBV18; J: TRBJ2-1; CDR3: CASSLDFDSYNEQFF; DNA: TGTGCCAGCTCGCTTGACTTTGACTCCTACAATGAGCAGTTCTTC
D: TRBD2; size: few; length: 16; V: TRBV4-1; J: TRBJ2-3; CDR3: CASSPPSGGSTDTQYF; DNA: TGCGCCAGCAGCCCACCCTCGGGGGGTAGCACAGATACGCAGTATTTT
D: -; size: -; length: 14; V: TRBV29-1; J: TRBJ1-1; CDR3: CSVQGGYGNTEAFF; DNA: TGCAGCGTCCAAGGAGGGTATGGGAACACTGAAGCTTTCTTT
D: -; size: -; length: 15; V: TRBV9; J: TRBJ1-4; CDR3: CASSVDGNPNEKLFF; DNA: TGTGCCAGCAGCGTAGACGGGAATCCTAATGAAAAACTGTTTTTT
D: -; size: -; length: 14; V: TRBV2; J: TRBJ1-2; CDR3: CASSEGAENYGYTF; DNA: TGTGCCAGCAGTGAGGGGGCCGAAAACTATGGCTACACCTTC
D: -; size: once; length: 16; V: TRBV19; J: TRBJ1-4; CDR3: CASRGDSSATNEKLFF; DNA: TGTGCCAGTAGGGGTGACAGCAGTGCAACTAATGAAAAACTGTTTTTT
D: -; size: -; length: 16; V: TRBV6-4; J: TRBJ1-2; CDR3: CASSPSFSGIQDGYTF; DNA: TGTGCCAGCAGCCCGTCATTCTCCGGGATTCAGGATGGCTACACCTTC
D: -; size: -; length: 15; V: TRBV7-8; J: TRBJ1-4; CDR3: CASSLGTEPNEKLFF; DNA: TGTGCCAGCAGCTTAGGGACAGAACCTAATGAAAAACTGTTTTTT
D: -; size: -; length: 14; V: TRBV27; J: TRBJ1-5; CDR3: CASSGYRERQPQHF; DNA: TGTGCCAGCAGTGGCTACAGGGAGAGGCAGCCCCAGCATTTT
D: TRBD1; size: -; length: 14; V: TRBV18; J: TRBJ1-1; CDR3: CASHRGPMNTEAFF; DNA: TGTGCCAGCCACAGGGGTCCTATGAACACTGAAGCTTTCTTT
D: TRBD1; size: -; length: 15; V: TRBV7-2; J: TRBJ2-1; CDR3: CASSFDRGLYNEQFF; DNA: TGTGCCAGCAGTTTCGACAGGGGACTCTACAATGAGCAGTTCTTC
D: TRBD2; size: -; length: 18; V: TRBV7-7; J: TRBJ2-2; CDR3: CASSPRSGQRGVTGELFF; DNA: TGTGCCAGCAGCCCCCGGAGTGGGCAGCGGGGGGTCACCGGGGAGCTGTTTTTT
D: -; size: -; length: 14; V: TRBV18; J: TRBJ1-5; CDR3: CASSPSLSNQPQHF; DNA: TGTGCCAGCTCACCGTCCTTGAGCAATCAGCCCCAGCATTTT
D: -; size: -; length: 14; V: TRBV28; J: TRBJ2-7; CDR3: CASSPDSPTYEQYF; DNA: TGTGCCAGCAGTCCCGACAGCCCAACCTACGAGCAGTACTTC
D: -; size: -; length: 11; V: TRBV18; J: TRBJ1-1; CDR3: CASHLDTEAFF; DNA: TGTGCCAGCCACCTAGACACTGAAGCTTTCTTT
D: TRBD1; size: -; length: 15; V: TRBV7-9; J: TRBJ1-2; CDR3: CASSYGQAPYYGYTF; DNA: TGTGCCAGCAGCTACGGACAGGCGCCCTACTATGGCTACACCTTC
D: TRBD2; size: -; length: 16; V: TRBV7-2; J: TRBJ2-7; CDR3: CASSLAPAGGPYEQYF; DNA: TGTGCCAGCAGCTTAGCGCCAGCGGGGGGGCCTTACGAGCAGTACTTC
D: -; size: -; length: 12; V: TRBV28; J: TRBJ2-7; CDR3: CASSSLRYEQYF; DNA: TGTGCCAGCAGTTCACTCCGGTACGAGCAGTACTTC
D: TRBD1; size: -; length: 18; V: TRBV27; J: TRBJ1-6; CDR3: CASSVQFTGVSYNSPLHF; DNA: TGTGCCAGCAGTGTGCAATTCACAGGGGTCTCCTATAATTCACCCCTCCACTTT